There are many counts of the clone carrying this T cell receptor (beta chain). V was shortened by 1 base and J by 2 bases, with 13 bases between the two germline ends. This CDR3 region has 16 residues. From germline, CDR1 is SGHAT and CDR2 FQNNGV. The data stem from a study of T cell repertoires in cytomegalovirus infection. In the study overall: CMV infection plus the matching HLA type was flagged by public TCR beta signatures.

MiXCR, applied by TCRdb to the reads, yields one record per CDR3 protein. The top ten clones hold less than 9.5% of a sample with under 800,000 distinct CDR3 sequences, approximately 25% of them seen once. The chain couples TRBV11-2 to TRBJ2-3; D gene ambiguous. What was sequenced was CD8+ T cells from PBMCs. This TCR was recovered from a human donor in good health (CMV status not recorded). Some clones in this sample may be carry-over from other donors' samples. The CDR3 DNA reads TGTGCCAGCAGCTTAGTGAATTCGGTCCTCACAGATACGCAGTATTTT. The encoded protein is CASSLVNSVLTDTQYF.